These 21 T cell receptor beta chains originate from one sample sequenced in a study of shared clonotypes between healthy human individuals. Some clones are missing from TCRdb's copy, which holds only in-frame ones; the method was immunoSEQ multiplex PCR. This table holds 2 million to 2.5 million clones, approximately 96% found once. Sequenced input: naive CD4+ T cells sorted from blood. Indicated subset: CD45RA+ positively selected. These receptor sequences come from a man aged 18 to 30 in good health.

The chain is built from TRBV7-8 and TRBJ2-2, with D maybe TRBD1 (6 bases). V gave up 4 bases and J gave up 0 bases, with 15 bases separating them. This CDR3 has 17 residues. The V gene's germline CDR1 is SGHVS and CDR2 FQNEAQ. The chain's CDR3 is CASSSRQERTNTGELFF. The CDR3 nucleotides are TGTGCCAGCAGCTCACGACAGGAGCGTACGAACACCGGGGAGCTGTTTTTT.

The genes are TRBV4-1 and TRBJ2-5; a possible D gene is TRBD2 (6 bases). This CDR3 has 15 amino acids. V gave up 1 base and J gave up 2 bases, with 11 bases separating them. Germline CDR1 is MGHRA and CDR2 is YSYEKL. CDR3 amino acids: CASSQAPAGQETQYF. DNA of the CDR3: TGCGCCAGCAGCCAAGCCCCGGCGGGACAAGAGACCCAGTACTTC.

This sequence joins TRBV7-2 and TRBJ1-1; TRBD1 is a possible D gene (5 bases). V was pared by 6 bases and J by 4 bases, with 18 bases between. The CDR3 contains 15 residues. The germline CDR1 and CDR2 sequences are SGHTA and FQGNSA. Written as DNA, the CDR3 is TGTGCCAGCAGGGTAGGGGTCGGGGTTTTCACTGAAGCTTTCTTT. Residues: CASRVGVGVFTEAFF.

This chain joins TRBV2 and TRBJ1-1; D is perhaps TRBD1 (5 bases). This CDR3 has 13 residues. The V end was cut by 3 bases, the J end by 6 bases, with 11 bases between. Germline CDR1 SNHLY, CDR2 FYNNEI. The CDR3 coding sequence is TGTGCCAGCAGTGAGGAGGACATCGCTGAAGCTTTCTTT. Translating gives CASSEEDIAEAFF.

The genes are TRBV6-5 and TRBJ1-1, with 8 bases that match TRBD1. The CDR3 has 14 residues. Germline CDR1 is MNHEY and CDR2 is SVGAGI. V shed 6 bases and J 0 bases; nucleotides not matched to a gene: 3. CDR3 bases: TGTGCCAGCAGAAAGACAGGGGTGAACACTGAAGCTTTCTTT. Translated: CASRKTGVNTEAFF.

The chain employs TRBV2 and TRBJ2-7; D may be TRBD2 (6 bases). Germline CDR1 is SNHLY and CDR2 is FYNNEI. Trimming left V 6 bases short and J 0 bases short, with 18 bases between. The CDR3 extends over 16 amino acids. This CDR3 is CASRDERGVSSYEQYF. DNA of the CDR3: TGTGCCAGCAGGGATGAGCGCGGGGTATCCTCCTACGAGCAGTACTTC. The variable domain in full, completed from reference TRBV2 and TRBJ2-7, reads EPEVTQTPSHQVTQMGQEVILRCVPISNHLYFYWYRQILGQKVEFLVSFYNNEISEKSEIFDDQFSVERPDGSNFTLKIRSTKLEDSAMYFCASRDERGVSSYEQYFGPGTRLTVT.

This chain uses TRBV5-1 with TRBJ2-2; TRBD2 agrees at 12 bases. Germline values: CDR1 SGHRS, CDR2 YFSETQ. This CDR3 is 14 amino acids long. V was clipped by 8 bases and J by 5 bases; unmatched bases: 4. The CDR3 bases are TGCGCCAGTACCGGGACTAGCGGGACCGGGGAGCTGTTTTTT. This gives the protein CASTGTSGTGELFF. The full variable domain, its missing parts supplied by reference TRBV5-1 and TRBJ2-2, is KAGVTQTPRYLIKTRGQQVTLSCSPISGHRSVSWYQQTPGQGLQFLFEYFSETQRNKGNFPGRFSGRQFSNSRSEMNVSTLELGDSALYLCASTGTSGTGELFFGEGSRLTVL.

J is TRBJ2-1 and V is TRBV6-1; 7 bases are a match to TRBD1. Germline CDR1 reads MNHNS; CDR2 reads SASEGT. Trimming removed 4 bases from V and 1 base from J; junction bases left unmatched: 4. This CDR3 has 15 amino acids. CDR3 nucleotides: TGTGCCAGCAGTGGTCAACAGGGGTCCTACAATGAGCAGTTCTTC. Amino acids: CASSGQQGSYNEQFF.

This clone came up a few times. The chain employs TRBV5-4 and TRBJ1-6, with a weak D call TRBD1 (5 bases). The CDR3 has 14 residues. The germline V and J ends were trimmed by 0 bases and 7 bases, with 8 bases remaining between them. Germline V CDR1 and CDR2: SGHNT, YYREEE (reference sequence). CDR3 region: CASSLGTQNSPLHF. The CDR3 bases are TGTGCCAGCAGCTTGGGGACACAAAATTCACCCCTCCACTTT.

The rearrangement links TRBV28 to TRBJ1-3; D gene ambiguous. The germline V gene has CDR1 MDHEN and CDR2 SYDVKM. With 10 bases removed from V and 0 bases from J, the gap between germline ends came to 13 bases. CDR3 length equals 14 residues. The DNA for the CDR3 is TGTGCCACCTGGGGAGGCGGCTCTGGAAACACCATATATTTT. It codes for CATWGGGSGNTIYF.

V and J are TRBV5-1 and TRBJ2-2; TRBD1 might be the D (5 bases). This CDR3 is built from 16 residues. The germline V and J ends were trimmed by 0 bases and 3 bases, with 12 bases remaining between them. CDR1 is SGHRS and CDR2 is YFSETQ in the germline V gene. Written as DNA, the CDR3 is TGCGCCAGCAGCTTGGTTCGCAGGGCGGACACCGGGGAGCTGTTTTTT. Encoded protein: CASSLVRRADTGELFF.

The CDR3 reads CASSSFTGGPEKLFF. The DNA of the CDR3 is TGTGCCAGCAGCTCCTTCACAGGGGGGCCCGAAAAACTGTTTTTT. The chain couples TRBV7-6 to TRBJ1-4, with 8 bases lining up with TRBD1. The CDR3 loop spans 15 amino acids. With 4 bases clipped from V and 8 bases from J, the junction kept 9 bases outside the gene matches. CDR1 is SGHVS and CDR2 is FNYEAQ in the germline V gene.

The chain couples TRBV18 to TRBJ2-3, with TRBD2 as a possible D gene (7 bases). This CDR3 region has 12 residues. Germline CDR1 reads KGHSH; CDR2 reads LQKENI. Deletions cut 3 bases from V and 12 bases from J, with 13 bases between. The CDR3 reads CASSPRAGAQYF. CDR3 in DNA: TGTGCCAGCTCACCCCGGGCGGGGGCCCAGTATTTT. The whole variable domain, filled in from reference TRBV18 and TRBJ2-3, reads NAGVMQNPRHLVRRRGQEARLRCSPMKGHSHVYWYRQLPEEGLKFMVYLQKENIIDESGMPKERFSAEFPKEGPSILRIQQVVRGDSAAYFCASSPRAGAQYFGPGTRLTVL.

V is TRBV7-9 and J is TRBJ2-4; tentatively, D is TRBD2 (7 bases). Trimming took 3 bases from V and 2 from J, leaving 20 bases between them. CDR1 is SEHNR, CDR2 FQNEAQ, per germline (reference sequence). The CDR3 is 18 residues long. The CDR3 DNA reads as TGTGCCAGCAGCTTCATGGGGGCGGGAGTTGACTCCAAAAACATTCAGTACTTC. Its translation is CASSFMGAGVDSKNIQYF.

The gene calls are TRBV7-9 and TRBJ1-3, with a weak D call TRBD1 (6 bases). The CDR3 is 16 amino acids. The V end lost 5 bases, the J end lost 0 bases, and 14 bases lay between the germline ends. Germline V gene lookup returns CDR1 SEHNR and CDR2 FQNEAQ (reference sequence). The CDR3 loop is CASSVQEGVSGNTIYF. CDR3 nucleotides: TGTGCCAGCAGCGTCCAAGAGGGGGTCTCTGGAAACACCATATATTTT.

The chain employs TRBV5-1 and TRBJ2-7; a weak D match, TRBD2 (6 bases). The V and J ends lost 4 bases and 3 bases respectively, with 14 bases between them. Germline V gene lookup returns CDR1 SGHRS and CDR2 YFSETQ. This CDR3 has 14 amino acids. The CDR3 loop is CASSPTSPVYEQYF. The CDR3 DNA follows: TGCGCCAGCAGCCCCACTAGCCCGGTCTACGAGCAGTACTTC.

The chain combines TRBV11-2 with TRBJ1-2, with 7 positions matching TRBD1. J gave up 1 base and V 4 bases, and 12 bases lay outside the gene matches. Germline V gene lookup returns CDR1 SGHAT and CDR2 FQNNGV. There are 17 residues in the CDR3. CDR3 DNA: TGTGCCAGCAGCTCAGATAGGGGGCAGATTTTTAACTATGGCTACACCTTC. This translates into CASSSDRGQIFNYGYTF.

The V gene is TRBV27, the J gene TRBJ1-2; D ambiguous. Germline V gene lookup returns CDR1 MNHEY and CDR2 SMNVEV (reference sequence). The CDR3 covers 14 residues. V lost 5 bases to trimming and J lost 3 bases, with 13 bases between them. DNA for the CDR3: TGTGCCAGCAGTCCGTCATGGACGGACTATGGCTACACCTTC. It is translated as CASSPSWTDYGYTF.

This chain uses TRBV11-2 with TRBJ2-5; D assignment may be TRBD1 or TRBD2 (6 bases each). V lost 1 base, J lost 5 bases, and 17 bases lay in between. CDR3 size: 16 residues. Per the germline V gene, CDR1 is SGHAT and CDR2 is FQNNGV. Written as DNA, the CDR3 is TGTGCCAGCAGCTTAGTAACGGGGGCGCGGCAGGAGACCCAGTACTTC. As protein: CASSLVTGARQETQYF.

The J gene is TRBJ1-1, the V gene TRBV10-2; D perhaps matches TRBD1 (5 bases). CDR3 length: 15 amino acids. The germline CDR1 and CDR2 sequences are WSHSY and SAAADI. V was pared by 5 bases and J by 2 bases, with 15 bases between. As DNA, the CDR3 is TGCGCCAGCAGTCCCGGGACCGTCCTAAACACTGAAGCTTTCTTT. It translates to CASSPGTVLNTEAFF.

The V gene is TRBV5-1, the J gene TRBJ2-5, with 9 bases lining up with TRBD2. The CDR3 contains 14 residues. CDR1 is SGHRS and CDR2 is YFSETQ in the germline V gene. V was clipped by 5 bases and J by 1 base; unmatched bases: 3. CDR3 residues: CASRVSGGQETQYF. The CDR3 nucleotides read TGCGCCAGCAGAGTTAGCGGGGGCCAAGAGACCCAGTACTTC.